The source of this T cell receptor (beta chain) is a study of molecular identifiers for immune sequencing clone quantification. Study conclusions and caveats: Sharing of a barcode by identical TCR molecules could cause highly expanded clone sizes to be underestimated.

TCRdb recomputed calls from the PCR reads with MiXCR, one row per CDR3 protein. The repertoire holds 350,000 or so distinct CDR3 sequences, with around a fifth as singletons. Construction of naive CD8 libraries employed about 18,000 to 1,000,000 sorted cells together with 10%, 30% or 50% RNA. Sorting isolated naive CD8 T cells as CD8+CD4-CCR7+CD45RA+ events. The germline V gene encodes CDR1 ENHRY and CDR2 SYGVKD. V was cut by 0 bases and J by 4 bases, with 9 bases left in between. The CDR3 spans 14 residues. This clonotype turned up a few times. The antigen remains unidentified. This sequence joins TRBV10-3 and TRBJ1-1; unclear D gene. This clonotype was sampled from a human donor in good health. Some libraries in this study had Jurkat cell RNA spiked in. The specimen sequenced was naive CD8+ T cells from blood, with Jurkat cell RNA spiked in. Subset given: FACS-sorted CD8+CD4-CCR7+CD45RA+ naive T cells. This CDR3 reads CAISESSLPTEAFF. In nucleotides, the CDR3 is TGTGCCATCAGTGAGTCGAGTTTACCCACTGAAGCTTTCTTT.